What follows are 16 T cell receptor beta chains derived from one specimen sequenced in a study of graft-versus-host responses after intestinal transplantation. The protocol was immunoSEQ multiplex PCR, while the TCRdb copy is restricted to in-frame clones and leaves out a portion. The repertoire consists of about 94,000 clones, with 75% to 95% occurring once and the leading ten covering approximately 0.48%. Which antigens these TCRs recognize remains unknown. The material sequenced was unstimulated CD8+ T cells sorted from spleen or lymph node cells, taken before intestinal transplant. These TCRs come from a human donor who received an intestinal transplant.

The genes are TRBV10-3 and TRBJ2-3; D is uncertain. The CDR3 consists of 13 residues. Germline values: CDR1 ENHRY, CDR2 SYGVKD. V was pared by 4 bases and J by 4 bases, with 9 bases between. CDR3 region: CAISGVAADTQYF. For the CDR3, the DNA is TGTGCCATCAGTGGAGTAGCTGCAGATACGCAGTATTTT.

This rearrangement joins TRBV14 to TRBJ2-3, with TRBD1 as a possible D gene (5 bases). The CDR3 covers 16 residues. Germline V gene data show CDR1 as SGHDN and CDR2 as FVKESK. The germline V and J ends were trimmed by 2 bases and 1 base, with 13 bases remaining between them. DNA for the CDR3: TGTGCCAGCAGCCAAATTCCAGGGTTCGGCACAGATACGCAGTATTTT. As protein: CASSQIPGFGTDTQYF. Supplemented by reference TRBV14 and TRBJ2-3, the full variable domain reads EAGVTQFPSHSVIEKGQTVTLRCDPISGHDNLYWYRRVMGKEIKFLLHFVKESKQDESGMPNNRFLAERTGGTYSTLKVQPAELEDSGVYFCASSQIPGFGTDTQYFGPGTRLTVL.

The chain employs TRBV2 and TRBJ2-1; D is perhaps TRBD2 (6 bases). V lost 5 bases and J lost 4, with 18 bases in between. Per germline, CDR1 SNHLY and CDR2 FYNNEI. CDR3 length equals 16 residues. The CDR3 loop reads CASSSLGGKIYNEQFF. The CDR3 nucleotides read TGTGCCAGCAGTTCGTTGGGGGGTAAAATATACAATGAGCAGTTCTTC. The full variable domain, rest sourced from reference TRBV2 and TRBJ2-1, is EPEVTQTPSHQVTQMGQEVILRCVPISNHLYFYWYRQILGQKVEFLVSFYNNEISEKSEIFDDQFSVERPDGSNFTLKIRSTKLEDSAMYFCASSSLGGKIYNEQFFGPGTRLTVL.

This chain connects TRBV4-3 to TRBJ1-6; the D is unclear. The CDR3 loop spans 16 amino acids. CDR1 and CDR2 (germline): LGHNA, YSLEER. Trimming pared 0 bases from V and 7 bases from J, leaving 13 bases between. Written as DNA, the CDR3 is TGCGCCAGCAGCCAAGAATGGTTAGCCGCGAATTCACCCCTCCACTTT. It translates to CASSQEWLAANSPLHF.

The chain carries TRBV7-2 and TRBJ2-5; 9 bases match TRBD2. J was trimmed by 5 bases and V by 5 bases; bases with no gene match: 9. CDR3 size: 15 residues. Germline V gives CDR1 SGHTA, CDR2 FQGNSA. CDR3: CASSRVAGAGETQYF. The CDR3 nucleotides are TGTGCCAGCAGCAGAGTAGCGGGGGCTGGCGAGACCCAGTACTTC.

This chain uses TRBV5-4 with TRBJ2-1; D is ambiguous. Germline V gene sequence: CDR1 SGHNT, CDR2 YYREEE (reference sequence). This CDR3 comprises 15 residues. Trimming left V 2 bases short and J 6 bases short, with 15 bases between. The CDR3 spells CASSFRNTMGNEQFF. The CDR3 nucleotides read TGTGCCAGCAGCTTCAGGAACACGATGGGCAATGAGCAGTTCTTC.

The chain employs TRBV6-5 and TRBJ1-2; 7 bases map to TRBD1. J lost 2 bases, V lost 5 bases, and 2 bases had no gene match. Germline lookup yields CDR1 MNHEY and CDR2 SVGAGI. The CDR3 sequence is 13 residues long. The DNA of the CDR3 is TGTGCCAGCAGTCTGACAGGGAACTATGGCTACACCTTC. Its protein product is CASSLTGNYGYTF.

This clone was seen a handful of times. The chain joins TRBV5-4 to TRBJ1-1; maybe TRBD1 (5 bases). Trimming cost V 4 bases and J 4 bases, with 11 bases left between them. CDR3 length equals 13 residues. Germline values: CDR1 SGHNT, CDR2 YYREEE (reference sequence). The CDR3 DNA sequence: TGTGCCAGCAGCCCCCTGGGGGGCACTGAAGCTTTCTTT. Its protein is CASSPLGGTEAFF.

The V call is TRBV7-9, the J call TRBJ1-2, with D hard to call. Per germline, CDR1 SEHNR and CDR2 FQNEAQ (reference sequence). The CDR3 covers 13 residues. V was clipped by 3 bases and J by 0 bases, with 5 bases between them. In DNA, the CDR3 is TGTGCCAGCAGCTTTGCGGCTAACTATGGCTACACCTTC. Translating gives CASSFAANYGYTF.

The V call is TRBV10-3, the J call TRBJ2-3; D is ambiguous. Germline CDR1 reads ENHRY; CDR2 reads SYGVKD. The CDR3 spans 14 residues. The V and J ends lost 6 bases and 4 bases respectively, with 14 bases between them. In nucleotides, the CDR3 is TGTGCCATCAGCTCAGAAATCAGGTCAGATACGCAGTATTTT. Amino acids: CAISSEIRSDTQYF.

The genes are TRBV28 and TRBJ2-7; D is possibly TRBD2 (6 bases). Germline-derived CDR1 and CDR2 are MDHEN and SYDVKM. Trimming left V 6 bases short and J 4 bases short, with 19 bases between. This CDR3 contains 15 residues. The chain's CDR3 is CASSLGPPSAYEQYF. The CDR3 DNA reads TGTGCCAGCAGCCTCGGCCCCCCTAGCGCTTACGAGCAGTACTTC.

This chain connects TRBV7-9 to TRBJ2-1, with TRBD2 identical over 9 bases. In germline, CDR1 is SEHNR, CDR2 FQNEAQ (reference sequence). V lost 2 bases to trimming and J lost 0 bases; unmatched junction nucleotides: 2. The CDR3 consists of 16 residues. In nucleotides, the CDR3 is TGTGCCAGCAGCTTAAAACTAGCGGGCTCCTACAATGAGCAGTTCTTC. Protein product: CASSLKLAGSYNEQFF.

The CDR3 spells CASSPRGPDLTDTQYF. CDR3 DNA sequence: TGTGCCAGCAGCCCTAGGGGCCCGGACCTCACAGATACGCAGTATTTT. The rearrangement uses TRBV7-2 and TRBJ2-3, with D maybe TRBD1 (5 bases). This CDR3 is 16 amino acids long. CDR1 and CDR2 (germline): SGHTA, FQGNSA. Trimming took 5 bases from V and 2 from J, leaving 17 bases between them.

The chain combines TRBV7-6 with TRBJ2-4; TRBD1 aligns across 11 bases. With 6 bases clipped from V and 10 bases from J, the junction kept 11 bases outside the gene matches. The CDR3 length is 15 residues. The germline V gene encodes CDR1 SGHVS and CDR2 FNYEAQ. DNA for the CDR3: TGTGCCAGCAGTTCAAACCCGGGACAGGGGGGGATTCAGTACTTC. Translation: CASSSNPGQGGIQYF. Together with reference TRBV7-6 and TRBJ2-4, the CDR3 gives the full variable domain: GAGVSQSPRYKVTKRGQDVALRCDPISGHVSLYWYRQALGQGPEFLTYFNYEAQQDKSGLPNDRFSAERPEGSISTLTIQRTEQRDSAMYRCASSSNPGQGGIQYFGAGTRLSVL.

The gene calls are TRBV5-1 and TRBJ2-7, with D tentatively TRBD2 (6 bases). The germline V gene has CDR1 SGHRS and CDR2 YFSETQ. V gave up 2 bases and J gave up 3 bases, with 15 bases separating them. The CDR3 extends over 15 amino acids. CDR3 in amino acids: CASSLKWEESYEQYF. Written as DNA, the CDR3 is TGCGCCAGCAGCTTAAAGTGGGAGGAGAGCTACGAGCAGTACTTC. The whole variable domain, remainder taken from reference TRBV5-1 and TRBJ2-7, is KAGVTQTPRYLIKTRGQQVTLSCSPISGHRSVSWYQQTPGQGLQFLFEYFSETQRNKGNFPGRFSGRQFSNSRSEMNVSTLELGDSALYLCASSLKWEESYEQYFGPGTRLTVT.

V usage is TRBV29-1 and J usage is TRBJ1-5; 8 bases align to TRBD1. The CDR3 totals 14 residues. Germline values: CDR1 SQVTM, CDR2 ANQGSEA. V shed 7 bases, J shed 4 bases, and the junction held 9 bases outside the gene matches. As DNA, the CDR3 is TGCAGCGCTGCGACAGGGGCGAGTAATCAGCCCCAGCATTTT. Its translation: CSAATGASNQPQHF.